This TCR beta chain was sequenced for a study of response to subunit inactivated influenza vaccine. Findings of the study overall: Every seasonal influenza vaccination brings in few new T cells, the authors suggested.

TCRdb reprocessed the RT-PCR reads via MiXCR and lists one record per CDR3 protein. The sample carries about 520,000 distinct CDR3 sequences, roughly 7.6% recorded once. This clonotype was recorded a few times. As yet, its antigen is unknown. The CDR3 has 14 amino acids. V was trimmed by 0 bases and J by 2 bases, leaving 8 bases between them. Germline V gives CDR1 LNHNV, CDR2 YYDKDF (reference sequence). This rearrangement joins TRBV15 to TRBJ2-7; no definite D call. Sample: PBMCs from blood, taken roughly 24 months after vaccination. The TCR was taken from a man in his fifties or sixties who received an inactivated influenza vaccine. CDR3 sequence (DNA): TGTGCCACCAGCAGAGATGTTGCTACCTACGAGCAGTACTTC. This encodes CATSRDVATYEQYF.